The present TCR beta chain was sequenced within a study of shared clonotypes between healthy human individuals. On the study more broadly: With ages of 18 to 49, the donors were a couple of women and a few men.

Each subset's genomic DNA was shared equally among a number of immunoSEQ plates. In the study's own analysis: Filtering was not the same, since immunoSEQ gave junction-only sequences without quality scores. Profiling relied on immunoSEQ multiplex PCR, and the TCRdb table lists in-frame clones only, not all of them. V and J calls and clone size are as listed in that table; D and trimming were resolved from the DNA. The sample has a few hundred thousand clones; around three quarters are singletons. Study-level points and caveats: Sampling covered blood only; tissue repertoires likely differ.

The CDR3 has 14 amino acids. Looked up from germline, CDR1 is KGHSH and CDR2 is LQKENI. The V end lost 6 bases, the J end lost 3 bases, and 11 bases lay between the germline ends. Worth noting for this clone: The antigen remains unidentified.

The chain joins TRBV18 to TRBJ1-4, with a tentative D call TRBD1 (5 bases). The sequenced material came from PBMCs. This TCR was recovered from a woman aged 40 to 50 in good health. Some clones in this sample may be carry-over from other donors' samples. The CDR3 coding sequence is TGTGCCAGCTCCCCCAGGGAACCTAATGAAAAACTGTTTTTT. It is translated as CASSPREPNEKLFF.